What follows describes a single TCR beta chain. The antigen remains unidentified. The entry originates in a study of T cell responses to AZD1222 COVID-19 vaccine. Study results and limitations: Samples come after the peak T cell response, not at day 14.

TCRdb's copy holds only in-frame clones and misses some; the assay was immunoSEQ multiplex PCR. The sample comprises 80,000 to 100,000 clones, 88% of which are singletons, and around 10% rests with the top ten. This CDR3 spans 14 amino acids. Germline values: CDR1 MNHEY, CDR2 SVGAGI. The V gene lost 6 bases and the J gene lost 5 bases, with 16 bases spanning the gap. J is TRBJ2-5 and V is TRBV6-5; D possibly corresponds to TRBD1 (6 bases). Sequenced here: peripheral blood, sampled on day 0 of MenACWY control vaccination. This TCR derives from an adult in good health. CDR3 sequence: CASRVWGQGETQYF. CDR3 bases: TGTGCCAGCAGGGTGTGGGGGCAAGGGGAGACCCAGTACTTC.